Sequencing of this TCR beta chain was carried out in a study of molecular identifiers for immune sequencing clone quantification. Study context: Replicate RNA came from about 20,000 or 100,000 naive CD8 cells and was split five ways, and four parts were sequenced. General study findings and limits: Clones above 20 RNA copies contained over 99% of effector molecules and under 1% of naive molecules.

Libraries from naive CD8 cells were generated from 20,000 to 1,000,000 sorted cells (with 10%, 30% or 50% RNA). The use of previously described methods and listed TCR primers produced the bulk TCR libraries. TCRdb processed the PCR reads anew with MiXCR; each CDR3 protein has one entry. The sample yields 490,000 or so distinct CDR3 sequences, approximately 25% seen once. Notes on this clonotype: Its antigen remains unknown.

This TCR was recovered from a human donor in good health. Some libraries in this study had Jurkat cell RNA spiked in. The sequenced material came from naive CD8+ T cells from blood, with Jurkat cell RNA spiked in. Subset described: FACS-sorted CD8+CD4-CCR7+CD45RA+ naive T cells.

CDR3 amino acids: CASSPQTGLEDTIYF. As DNA, the CDR3 is TGCGCCAGCAGCCCGCAGACAGGGTTAGAAGACACCATATATTTT. V gene TRBV4-1 combines with J gene TRBJ1-3; 7 positions match TRBD1. The V segment lost 4 bases and the J segment 8 bases; nucleotides outside the gene matches: 11. CDR3 size: 15 residues. CDR1 and CDR2 (germline): MGHRA, YSYEKL.